The rows below give T cell receptor beta chains drawn from one sample of a study of T cells in Graves' hyperthyroidism and ophthalmopathy. TCRdb reprocessed the multiplex PCR reads via MiXCR and lists one record per CDR3 protein. The sample contains roughly 570,000 distinct CDR3 sequences, around 16% of which appear only once. Source material: blood. The origin of the receptors is a woman aged 25 to 39 with Graves' hyperthyroidism. Both conserved end residues are trimmed from each CDR3.

TRBV6-6	TRBJ2-7	ASSYLGPSYEQY
TRBV7-2	TRBJ2-7	ASSLSQNPYEQY
TRBV24-1	TRBJ2-5	ATSERDFARRY
TRBV28	TRBJ1-5	ASRWGQDLGQPQH
TRBV5-1	TRBJ2-1	ASSPSLASSYNEQF
TRBV2	TRBJ1-4	ASSPPRRQGNEKLF
TRBV9	TRBJ1-2	ASSLGTGFGYT
TRBV15	TRBJ1-4	ATSRVTGFGEKLF
TRBV10-2	TRBJ2-2	ASWSTGELF
TRBV7-2	TRBJ2-1	ASSSSGIRDEQF
TRBV14	TRBJ2-3	ASSDSLGYRVGSSTDTQY
TRBV2	TRBJ2-1	ASSGLAEWSYNEQF
TRBV3-1	TRBJ1-2	ASSRGTGVRYT
TRBV6-1	TRBJ1-1	ASSDLGAFTEAF
TRBV27	TRBJ2-3	ASSLSGYGILQY
TRBV20-1	TRBJ2-7	SAPPQGSMYEQY
TRBV7-9	TRBJ2-1	ANEPGGYNEQF
TRBV5-1	TRBJ2-1	ASSLGVWQF
TRBV6-2/TRBV6-3	TRBJ1-5	ASRLHGNQPQH
TRBV20-1	TRBJ2-3	SAARQGSSDTQY
TRBV11-3	TRBJ2-4	ASSLEALAGGHQNIQY
TRBV3-1	TRBJ2-7	ASSPTGVSSYEQY
TRBV20-1	TRBJ2-5	SALGTDQETQY
TRBV15	TRBJ1-3	ATSRGGAAQTGNTIY
TRBV29-1	TRBJ2-7	SVERQAGVNVEQY
TRBV19	TRBJ1-1	ASSITTVSLNTEAF
TRBV6-2/TRBV6-3	TRBJ1-4	ASSGTVFNEKLF
TRBV7-8	TRBJ2-1	ASSPTGQARNEQF
TRBV28	TRBJ2-7	ASRGSDSYEQY
TRBV6-5	TRBJ2-1	ASSYSGLAGDHEQF
TRBV4-2	TRBJ2-7	ASSQGRSGSYEQY
TRBV3-1	TRBJ2-7	ASSQEGASSYEQY
TRBV10-3	TRBJ1-2	AIKSNYGYT
TRBV20-1	TRBJ2-1	SARTSLDEQF
TRBV5-1	TRBJ2-7	ASSRDRGRDYEQY
TRBV28	TRBJ2-1	ASRSRSDPYNEQF
TRBV11-1	TRBJ2-3	ASSLVGLTDTQY
TRBV6-1	TRBJ2-2	AAKRSGYGELF
TRBV3-1	TRBJ2-1	ASSLGLAGEF
TRBV24-1	TRBJ2-3	ATSGAVTDTQY
TRBV11-2	TRBJ2-1	ASSLGWAGKGGEYNEQF
TRBV7-2	TRBJ1-4	ASSQGTGWKLF
TRBV10-3	TRBJ2-1	AISESALGGSYNEQF
TRBV14	TRBJ2-2	ASSQDPPGWYSTGELF
TRBV7-8	TRBJ2-7	ASSLPTGFSYEQY
TRBV11-2	TRBJ2-5	ASSNTGSVQETQY